This TCR beta chain was observed in a study of blood T cell repertoires in COVID-19 (dated by TCRdb to 2018 to 2021). At the level of the whole study: Samples from collaborators originated in the United States, Italy and Spain and spanned both the acute and convalescent phases of COVID-19. Nearly every sample came with metadata listing a de-identified subject ID, COVID-19 status, age in years and sex. Subjects who had been exposed to COVID-19, were actively infected with it, or had recovered from it provided the deeply sampled blood TCRbeta repertoires that made up the dataset. HLA class I and class II types, where available, came from metadata supplied by the sample provider rather than from assay-based typing. Samples came from the ongoing ImmuneRACE study (first 160 participants) plus 1,254 subjects from 6 global collaborators. A freely available public database, intended as a resource for researchers studying the immune response to SARS-CoV-2, is where the repertoires were released. The material from the prospective study consisted of cDNA or gDNA derived from T cells, B-cell-depleted T cells, or PBMCs. The research as a whole found: The quantity of clinical and demographic metadata differed by source and by participant and was supplied without curation.

Collaborating institutions collected whole blood in K2EDTA tubes following their own protocols. For TCRbeta analysis, collaborators shipped samples as frozen whole blood, isolated PBMCs, or DNA extracted from either of those sample types. The immunoSEQ Assay, a bias-controlled multiplex PCR, was used to amplify TCRbeta CDR3 regions from genomic DNA. Turning to the authors' computational methods: Nucleated cell counts per sample were estimated from amplification of reference gene primers within the assay. To quantify the absolute abundance of each unique TCRbeta CDR3 rearrangement, sequence reads were collapsed and filtered. For each sample, productive Simpson clonality was calculated by taking the square root of Simpson's diversity index across productive rearrangements. TCRdb provides this immuneACCESS table in a form limited to in-frame rearrangements. Some clones are lacking; in checked studies, under half of them reflect an unresolved V gene, and why the rest are absent is not known. V and J calls and clone size are as listed in that table; D and trimming were resolved from the DNA. The sample records fewer than 110,000 clones, roughly 84% of which are singletons. The top ten clonotypes cover about 12% of the sample.

A word on this clone: The clone's antigen remains unknown. It has no much larger one-base neighbor in the sample; base qualities were not kept.

The sample consisted of peripheral blood. This TCR came from a human donor in a cohort sampled during active COVID-19.

CDR3 sequence: CSATAYTEAFF. The nucleotide sequence reads as follows: TGCAGCGCGACAGCATACACTGAAGCTTTCTTT. The chain is made from TRBV29-1 and TRBJ1-1; TRBD1 is a weak D gene call, 5 bases matching. CDR1 and CDR2, looked up from the germline V gene, are SQVTM and ANQGSEA. The CDR3 runs 11 residues from the cysteine to the phenylalanine. Just the 33-base CDR3 DNA is kept, in frame starting at base 1. Trimming removed 7 bases from V and 3 bases from J, leaving 9 bases between the germline ends. The variable domain in full, with residues beyond the CDR3 obtained from the reference TRBV29-1 and TRBJ1-1 genes, is SAVISQKPSRDICQRGTSLTIQCQVDSQVTMMFWYRQQPGQSLTLIATANQGSEATYESGFVIDKFPISRPNLTFSTLTVSNMSPEDSSIYLCSATAYTEAFFGQGTRLTVV.